A selection of T cell receptor beta chains follows, all from one sample in a study of OX40 agonist ivuxolimab in advanced cancers. Only in-frame clones appear in the TCRdb table, and some are missing; sequencing was by immunoSEQ multiplex PCR. The data hold 60,000 to 100,000 clones, with roughly 90% observed a single time. The source was CD4+ or CD8+ T cells sorted from blood, collected in a trial of the OX40 agonist ivuxolimab. The receptors shown here come from an adult with an advanced solid tumor such as melanoma, head and neck, liver or kidney cancer. Both conserved end residues are part of each CDR3. The D gene is left open where the match is weak. Size is omitted from some rows. Given values are once, few, many or a class for expanded clones.

abundance: -
d_gene: -
len: 14
j_gene: TRBJ2-5
v_gene: TRBV4-2
CDR3nt: TGTGCCAGCAGCCAAGTTGGCGACCAAGAGACCCAGTACTTC
CDR3aa: CASSQVGDQETQYF

abundance: -
d_gene: TRBD1
len: 15
j_gene: TRBJ2-7
v_gene: TRBV19
CDR3nt: TGTGCCAGTAGTAACGGACAGGGTTTTACCTACGAGCAGTACTTC
CDR3aa: CASSNGQGFTYEQYF

abundance: once
d_gene: -
len: 16
j_gene: TRBJ1-5
v_gene: TRBV19
CDR3nt: TGTGCCAGTCAAAGGTTGGGGCAATCGAGCAATCAGCCCCAGCATTTT
CDR3aa: CASQRLGQSSNQPQHF

abundance: -
d_gene: -
len: 13
j_gene: TRBJ1-2
v_gene: TRBV6-6
CDR3nt: TGTGCCAGCAGTTACGGTCCCAACTATGGCTACACCTTC
CDR3aa: CASSYGPNYGYTF

abundance: -
d_gene: TRBD1
len: 16
j_gene: TRBJ2-7
v_gene: TRBV7-2
CDR3nt: TGTGCCAGCAGCTTAGCCCTAGGACAGGTGGGCTACGAGCAGTACTTC
CDR3aa: CASSLALGQVGYEQYF

abundance: -
d_gene: TRBD1
len: 15
j_gene: TRBJ2-5
v_gene: TRBV19
CDR3nt: TGTGCCAGTAGTACAGGGGGAGCGGCTTGGGAGACCCAGTACTTC
CDR3aa: CASSTGGAAWETQYF

abundance: -
d_gene: -
len: 24
j_gene: TRBJ2-6
v_gene: TRBV14
CDR3nt: TGTGCCAGCAGCCCGGGACAGGGGGCTTCCCTAGCGGGAGGGCCTGTGGCTGGGGCCAACGTCCTGACTTTC
CDR3aa: CASSPGQGASLAGGPVAGANVLTF

abundance: -
d_gene: -
len: 14
j_gene: TRBJ2-7
v_gene: TRBV7-3
CDR3nt: TGTGCCAGCAGCCGACGTTCAGGAGACTACGAGCAGTACTTC
CDR3aa: CASSRRSGDYEQYF

abundance: -
d_gene: -
len: 14
j_gene: TRBJ1-3
v_gene: TRBV7-2
CDR3nt: TGTGCCAGCAGCCAGAAGGTCTCTGGAAACACCATATATTTT
CDR3aa: CASSQKVSGNTIYF

abundance: once
d_gene: TRBD1
len: 14
j_gene: TRBJ2-1
v_gene: TRBV19
CDR3nt: TGTGCCAGTAGTATCGAGGGGGCCGTAAATGAGCAGTTCTTC
CDR3aa: CASSIEGAVNEQFF

abundance: -
d_gene: -
len: 11
j_gene: TRBJ2-5
v_gene: TRBV30
CDR3nt: TGTGCCTGGAGTGCCCAAGAGACCCAGTACTTC
CDR3aa: CAWSAQETQYF

abundance: -
d_gene: -
len: 13
j_gene: TRBJ2-1
v_gene: TRBV7-9
CDR3nt: TGTGCCAGCACCCCTTTGAGTTACAATGAGCAGTTCTTC
CDR3aa: CASTPLSYNEQFF

abundance: -
d_gene: TRBD1
len: 13
j_gene: TRBJ1-2
v_gene: TRBV30
CDR3nt: TGTGCCTGGAGCCCAGGGGGCGCCTTTGGCTACACCTTC
CDR3aa: CAWSPGGAFGYTF

abundance: -
d_gene: -
len: 15
j_gene: TRBJ2-3
v_gene: TRBV7-3
CDR3nt: TGTGCCAGCAGCTTACTGGGCGGGATTGCAGATACGCAGTATTTT
CDR3aa: CASSLLGGIADTQYF

abundance: -
d_gene: -
len: 14
j_gene: TRBJ2-7
v_gene: TRBV18
CDR3nt: TGTGCCAGCTCACCGGGGGGGGGCACCTACGAGCAGTACTTC
CDR3aa: CASSPGGGTYEQYF

abundance: -
d_gene: TRBD1
len: 13
j_gene: TRBJ2-5
v_gene: TRBV15
CDR3nt: TGTGCCACCAGCAGGGACAGGGAAGAGACCCAGTACTTC
CDR3aa: CATSRDREETQYF

abundance: -
d_gene: TRBD2
len: 19
j_gene: TRBJ2-7
v_gene: TRBV15
CDR3nt: TGTGCCACCAGCAGAGATTTGGGACTAGACGACTTGGTCATTTACGAGCAGTACTTC
CDR3aa: CATSRDLGLDDLVIYEQYF

abundance: -
d_gene: -
len: 12
j_gene: TRBJ2-1
v_gene: TRBV5-4
CDR3nt: TGTGCCAGCAGCCCGGGTAACAATGAGCAGTTCTTC
CDR3aa: CASSPGNNEQFF

abundance: -
d_gene: -
len: 14
j_gene: TRBJ2-7
v_gene: TRBV5-1
CDR3nt: TGCGCCAGCAGCTTGGATGTAGGGCCCTACGAGCAGTACTTC
CDR3aa: CASSLDVGPYEQYF

abundance: -
d_gene: -
len: 14
j_gene: TRBJ1-2
v_gene: TRBV6-5
CDR3nt: TGTGCCAGCAGTTATCGTGACAGCTTCTATGGCTACACCTTC
CDR3aa: CASSYRDSFYGYTF

abundance: once
d_gene: -
len: 14
j_gene: TRBJ2-1
v_gene: TRBV6-6
CDR3nt: TGTGCCAGCAGTTACGGCGGGGTTTACAATGAGCAGTTCTTC
CDR3aa: CASSYGGVYNEQFF

abundance: -
d_gene: -
len: 15
j_gene: TRBJ1-4
v_gene: TRBV5-1
CDR3nt: TGCGCCAGCAGCTGGGCGGGGGGAAGCAGTGAAAAACTGTTTTTT
CDR3aa: CASSWAGGSSEKLFF

abundance: -
d_gene: -
len: 14
j_gene: TRBJ2-2
v_gene: TRBV19
CDR3nt: TGTGCCAGTAGTGCCCTCGGGAACACCGGGGAGCTGTTTTTT
CDR3aa: CASSALGNTGELFF

abundance: -
d_gene: -
len: 14
j_gene: TRBJ1-1
v_gene: TRBV23-1
CDR3nt: TGCGCCAGCAGTCCCGCAGGAGTTTTTATTGAAGCTTTCTTT
CDR3aa: CASSPAGVFIEAFF

abundance: -
d_gene: -
len: 13
j_gene: TRBJ2-7
v_gene: TRBV6-5
CDR3nt: TGTGCCACCTCCCGGACAGAGACCTACGAGCAGTACTTC
CDR3aa: CATSRTETYEQYF

abundance: -
d_gene: TRBD1
len: 14
j_gene: TRBJ1-1
v_gene: TRBV7-8
CDR3nt: TGTGCCAGCAGCCAAGACAGGGTGGGCTCTGAAGCTTTCTTT
CDR3aa: CASSQDRVGSEAFF

abundance: -
d_gene: -
len: 14
j_gene: TRBJ2-2
v_gene: TRBV6-4
CDR3nt: TGTGCCAGCAGTGAAGCAGGGACGGACGGGGAGCTGTTTTTT
CDR3aa: CASSEAGTDGELFF

abundance: -
d_gene: -
len: 15
j_gene: TRBJ1-5
v_gene: TRBV5-8
CDR3nt: TGTGCCAGCACCTTGGAGGGGGGTTTGGATCAGCCCCAGCATTTT
CDR3aa: CASTLEGGLDQPQHF

abundance: once
d_gene: TRBD1
len: 14
j_gene: TRBJ1-2
v_gene: TRBV18
CDR3nt: TGTGCCAGCTCAACGGGGGGACAGAACTATGGCTACACCTTC
CDR3aa: CASSTGGQNYGYTF

abundance: -
d_gene: -
len: 17
j_gene: TRBJ1-3
v_gene: TRBV4-1
CDR3nt: TGCGCCAGCAGCTTGCGTACCGGGTCGAGCTCTGGAAACACCATATATTTT
CDR3aa: CASSLRTGSSSGNTIYF

abundance: -
d_gene: -
len: 13
j_gene: TRBJ2-3
v_gene: TRBV28
CDR3nt: TGTGCCAGCCAGGGGGGGGGCACAGATACGCAGTATTTT
CDR3aa: CASQGGGTDTQYF

abundance: -
d_gene: -
len: 14
j_gene: TRBJ1-1
v_gene: TRBV12-5
CDR3nt: TGTGCTAGTGGCCGGGCTTCGGAGAACACTGAAGCTTTCTTT
CDR3aa: CASGRASENTEAFF

abundance: -
d_gene: -
len: 15
j_gene: TRBJ2-5
v_gene: TRBV28
CDR3nt: TGTGCCAGCAGCCTGGTCCCTACCGCACGGGAGACCCAGTACTTC
CDR3aa: CASSLVPTARETQYF

abundance: few
d_gene: -
len: 14
j_gene: TRBJ2-3
v_gene: TRBV6-4
CDR3nt: TGTGCCAGCAGTGCGGAGGGGGCTAGAGATACGCAGTATTTT
CDR3aa: CASSAEGARDTQYF

abundance: -
d_gene: TRBD1
len: 13
j_gene: TRBJ1-1
v_gene: TRBV27
CDR3nt: TGTGCCAGCTTCCGCACAGGGGGGACTGAAGCTTTCTTT
CDR3aa: CASFRTGGTEAFF

abundance: -
d_gene: -
len: 15
j_gene: TRBJ2-7
v_gene: TRBV11-3
CDR3nt: TGTGCCAGCAGCTCCTCGTGGACAGATAACTACGAGCAGTACTTC
CDR3aa: CASSSSWTDNYEQYF

abundance: once
d_gene: -
len: 14
j_gene: TRBJ2-3
v_gene: TRBV19
CDR3nt: TGTGCCAGTAGTTTACACGAAAACACAGATACGCAGTATTTT
CDR3aa: CASSLHENTDTQYF

abundance: -
d_gene: -
len: 16
j_gene: TRBJ2-3
v_gene: TRBV28
CDR3nt: TGTGCCAGCAGTTTAGAAACCCCTTCTAGCACAGATACGCAGTATTTT
CDR3aa: CASSLETPSSTDTQYF

abundance: -
d_gene: TRBD1
len: 15
j_gene: TRBJ1-4
v_gene: TRBV11-3
CDR3nt: TGTGCCAGCAGCCCCCGACAGGGGGCGAATGAAAAACTGTTTTTT
CDR3aa: CASSPRQGANEKLFF

abundance: once
d_gene: -
len: 13
j_gene: TRBJ2-7
v_gene: TRBV5-1
CDR3nt: TGTGCCAGCAGCTTTTCTCGCTCTGACGAGCAGTACTTC
CDR3aa: CASSFSRSDEQYF

abundance: -
d_gene: -
len: 14
j_gene: TRBJ2-3
v_gene: TRBV11-3
CDR3nt: TGTGCCAGCAGCTTACGTACAGGGACAGATACGCAGTATTTT
CDR3aa: CASSLRTGTDTQYF

abundance: once
d_gene: TRBD2
len: 12
j_gene: TRBJ2-7
v_gene: TRBV6-5
CDR3nt: TGTGCCACCCGGGGGGGAGCCTACGAGCAGTACTTC
CDR3aa: CATRGGAYEQYF

abundance: -
d_gene: TRBD1
len: 13
j_gene: TRBJ1-2
v_gene: TRBV29-1
CDR3nt: TGCAGCGTTGAAGATATGGGACAGGGAGGCTACACCTTC
CDR3aa: CSVEDMGQGGYTF

abundance: -
d_gene: -
len: 14
j_gene: TRBJ1-1
v_gene: TRBV10-3
CDR3nt: TGTGCCATCAGTTTGACAGGCATGAACACTGAAGCTTTCTTT
CDR3aa: CAISLTGMNTEAFF

abundance: -
d_gene: -
len: 13
j_gene: TRBJ2-7
v_gene: TRBV5-1
CDR3nt: TGCGCCAGCAGGTTTCAGGGGACCTACGAGCAGTACTTC
CDR3aa: CASRFQGTYEQYF

abundance: -
d_gene: TRBD2
len: 15
j_gene: TRBJ2-3
v_gene: TRBV7-9
CDR3nt: TGTGCCAGCAGCGCGAGCGGGAGGGACACAGATACGCAGTATTTT
CDR3aa: CASSASGRDTDTQYF

abundance: once
d_gene: -
len: 16
j_gene: TRBJ1-1
v_gene: TRBV5-4
CDR3nt: TGTGCCAGCAGCTTGCTTTCGGGCGGCCAGAACACTGAAGCTTTCTTT
CDR3aa: CASSLLSGGQNTEAFF

abundance: -
d_gene: -
len: 17
j_gene: TRBJ2-1
v_gene: TRBV7-2
CDR3nt: TGTGCCAGCAGCTTAACCAGAGGCCGGGAAGGGTACAATGAGCAGTTCTTC
CDR3aa: CASSLTRGREGYNEQFF

abundance: -
d_gene: -
len: 14
j_gene: TRBJ1-5
v_gene: TRBV6-5
CDR3nt: TGTGCCAGCAGTCCCACAGGGACCAATCAGCCCCAGCATTTT
CDR3aa: CASSPTGTNQPQHF

abundance: -
d_gene: -
len: 15
j_gene: TRBJ1-1
v_gene: TRBV6-1
CDR3nt: TGTGCCAGCAGTGCTATCACAGGGTGGAACACTGAAGCTTTCTTT
CDR3aa: CASSAITGWNTEAFF

abundance: -
d_gene: -
len: 17
j_gene: TRBJ2-7
v_gene: TRBV9
CDR3nt: TGTGCCAGCAGCGTTTCCTGGACGGGGGCCCCTACGCACGAGCAGTACTTC
CDR3aa: CASSVSWTGAPTHEQYF

abundance: -
d_gene: TRBD1
len: 14
j_gene: TRBJ2-7
v_gene: TRBV7-9
CDR3nt: TGTGCCAGCAGCCCTCGACAGGGAACCTACGAGCAGTACTTC
CDR3aa: CASSPRQGTYEQYF